These T cell receptor beta chains were read from a single sample in a study of CD8 T cells in Susac syndrome. One entry per CDR3 protein results from TCRdb running MiXCR on the immunoSEQ multiplex PCR reads. This sample has 150,000 to 160,000 distinct CDR3 sequences, with 95% found just once. What was sequenced was CD8+ T cells from PBMCs. The receptors shown here come from a human donor with multiple sclerosis. The CDR3 runs from the conserved cysteine through the conserved F or W. The order of the fields is clone size, J gene, V gene, D gene, CDR3 protein, CDR3 DNA. A D gene is named only where the DNA matches it firmly. The listing skips clone size in some rows; elsewhere it reads once, few, many or a size class.

-	TRBJ2-5	TRBV10-3	TRBD2	CATMAGYETSGALETQYF	TGTGCCACCATGGCGGGGTACGAAACTAGCGGGGCTCTCGAGACCCAGTACTTC
-	TRBJ1-2	TRBV29-1	-	CSVDGLYGYTF	TGCAGCGTTGACGGATTGTATGGCTACACCTTC
-	TRBJ2-7	TRBV7-9	-	CASSLTGDANEQYF	TGTGCCAGCAGCTTAACGGGGGATGCCAACGAGCAGTACTTC
-	TRBJ2-7	TRBV7-3	TRBD2	CASSPGLAGDYEQYF	TGTGCCAGCAGCCCGGGACTAGCGGGGGACTACGAGCAGTACTTC
-	TRBJ1-6	TRBV7-8	-	CASSPLSVGGNSPLHF	TGTGCCAGCAGCCCCTTATCCGTTGGGGGGAATTCACCCCTCCACTTT
-	TRBJ2-1	TRBV2	TRBD2	CASRDGTSGDNEQFF	TGTGCCAGCAGGGATGGGACTAGCGGGGACAATGAGCAGTTCTTC
-	TRBJ2-1	TRBV4-2	-	CASSQDGVVYNEQFF	TGTGCCAGCAGCCAAGATGGGGTGGTTTACAATGAGCAGTTCTTC
-	TRBJ2-5	TRBV13	TRBD1	CASSAGGSEETQYF	TGTGCCAGCAGCGCAGGGGGCTCCGAAGAGACCCAGTACTTC
-	TRBJ1-5	TRBV12-5	-	CAFQGEYSNQPQHF	TGTGCTTTTCAGGGAGAATATAGCAATCAGCCCCAGCATTTT
-	TRBJ1-2	TRBV15	TRBD1	CATSLNRGVNYGYTF	TGTGCCACCAGCCTCAACAGGGGGGTAAACTATGGCTACACCTTC
-	TRBJ2-2	TRBV7-6	TRBD1	CASSYTQGAGELFF	TGTGCCAGCAGCTACACTCAGGGGGCCGGGGAGCTGTTTTTT
-	TRBJ2-3	TRBV6-5	TRBD2	CASSYLLAGGPYDTDTQYF	TGTGCCAGCAGTTACCTACTAGCGGGGGGACCTTACGACACAGATACGCAGTATTTT
-	TRBJ2-5	TRBV4-1	TRBD1	CASSPWAGGAETQYF	TGCGCCAGCAGCCCCTGGGCAGGGGGCGCGGAGACCCAGTACTTC
-	TRBJ2-1	TRBV6-4	TRBD2	CASSRTSGDYNEQFF	TGTGCCAGCAGTCGGACTAGCGGCGATTACAATGAGCAGTTCTTC
-	TRBJ2-7	TRBV19	-	CASKFGSEQYF	TGTGCCAGTAAATTCGGCAGCGAGCAGTACTTC
-	TRBJ2-2	TRBV5-1	TRBD1	CASSPEEGARYGELFF	TGCGCCAGCAGCCCGGAAGAGGGGGCGAGATACGGGGAGCTGTTTTTT
-	TRBJ2-3	TRBV29-1	-	CSVAGVRTDTQYF	TGCAGCGTTGCGGGTGTACGGACAGATACGCAGTATTTT
-	TRBJ1-2	TRBV27	-	CASSFEGSDYGYTF	TGTGCCAGCAGTTTTGAGGGGAGTGACTATGGCTACACCTTC
-	TRBJ1-1	TRBV29-1	-	CSVVLMGTEAFF	TGCAGCGTTGTGCTAATGGGCACTGAAGCTTTCTTT
-	TRBJ1-1	TRBV19	-	CAVQRRDTEAFF	TGTGCCGTACAGCGACGGGACACTGAAGCTTTCTTT
-	TRBJ2-3	TRBV5-6	-	CASSLSISDTQYF	TGTGCCAGCAGCTTATCCATCTCAGATACGCAGTATTTT
-	TRBJ1-5	TRBV7-2	TRBD1	CASSSRTGGGQPQHF	TGTGCCAGCAGCTCTCGGACAGGGGGCGGTCAGCCCCAGCATTTT
-	TRBJ2-3	TRBV28	-	CASSFGPGPSTDTQYF	TGTGCCAGCAGTTTCGGACCGGGACCCAGCACAGATACGCAGTATTTT
-	TRBJ2-1	TRBV30	TRBD2	CAWGGVMNEQFF	TGTGCCTGGGGGGGGGTTATGAATGAGCAGTTCTTC
-	TRBJ1-1	TRBV30	-	CAWSPDGMNTEAFF	TGTGCCTGGAGTCCTGACGGAATGAACACTGAAGCTTTCTTT
-	TRBJ2-1	TRBV29-1	TRBD2	CSVDTSGGGEQFF	TGCAGCGTTGATACTAGCGGGGGGGGCGAGCAGTTCTTC
-	TRBJ1-1	TRBV27	-	CASSGRRVNTEAFF	TGTGCCAGCAGCGGGAGGCGTGTTAACACTGAAGCTTTCTTT
-	TRBJ2-7	TRBV1	-	CTSSQDEGQGYEQYF	TGCACCAGCAGCCAAGATGAGGGGCAGGGCTACGAGCAGTACTTC
-	TRBJ2-5	TRBV7-9	TRBD2	CASSLVPSGQETQYF	TGTGCCAGCAGCTTAGTCCCTAGCGGCCAAGAGACCCAGTACTTC
-	TRBJ2-1	TRBV12-3/TRBV12-4	-	CASSFQSSYNEQFF	TGTGCCAGCAGTTTCCAGAGCTCCTACAATGAGCAGTTCTTC
-	TRBJ1-1	TRBV19	-	CASSRSNTEAFF	TGTGCCAGTAGTAGGTCTAACACTGAAGCTTTCTTT
-	TRBJ1-1	TRBV11-2	-	CASSLDRVASDTEAFF	TGTGCCAGCAGCTTAGATCGAGTCGCAAGCGACACTGAAGCTTTCTTT
-	TRBJ1-1	TRBV5-1	-	CASSPIEDTEAFF	TGCGCCAGCTCCCCTATCGAGGACACTGAAGCTTTCTTT
once	TRBJ2-5	TRBV2	TRBD1	CASSGFRQGVETQYF	TGTGCCAGCAGTGGATTCCGACAGGGGGTAGAGACCCAGTACTTC
once	TRBJ2-1	TRBV19	-	CASSIDLGLTIEQFF	TGTGCCAGTAGTATAGATCTGGGACTGACTATTGAGCAGTTCTTC
once	TRBJ2-5	TRBV2	-	CASSEGVAIMETQYF	TGTGCCAGCAGTGAGGGGGTAGCCATAATGGAGACCCAGTACTTC
once	TRBJ2-7	TRBV2	TRBD1	CASSEAGQGYEQYF	TGTGCCAGCAGTGAAGCGGGACAGGGCTACGAGCAGTACTTC
once	TRBJ2-1	TRBV15	-	CATSPDWDPNEQFF	TGTGCCACCAGCCCAGATTGGGACCCCAATGAGCAGTTCTTC
-	TRBJ2-3	TRBV7-8	-	CASSFPSTGTSTDTQYF	TGTGCCAGCAGCTTCCCATCGACAGGGACTAGCACAGATACGCAGTATTTT
-	TRBJ2-7	TRBV13	TRBD1	CASSDTTGYEQYF	TGTGCCAGCAGCGACACGACAGGGTACGAGCAGTACTTC
once	TRBJ1-1	TRBV7-9	-	CASSLVPHGNTEAFF	TGTGCCAGCAGCTTAGTCCCTCACGGGAACACTGAAGCTTTCTTT
-	TRBJ2-3	TRBV15	-	CATSRGQESDTQYF	TGTGCCACCAGCAGAGGACAGGAATCAGATACGCAGTATTTT
-	TRBJ2-7	TRBV6-5	-	CASSYPGGAAYEQYF	TGTGCCAGCAGTTACCCTGGGGGGGCCGCTTACGAGCAGTACTTC
few	TRBJ2-1	TRBV11-2	-	CASSSGTDYNEQFF	TGTGCCAGCAGCTCCGGGACGGATTACAATGAGCAGTTCTTC
-	TRBJ2-1	TRBV9	-	CASSVGVTRASRDEQFF	TGTGCCAGCAGCGTTGGTGTCACCAGGGCCTCCAGGGATGAGCAGTTCTTC
once	TRBJ2-3	TRBV6-5	-	CASSPNLDTQYF	TGTGCCAGCAGCCCAAACCTAGATACGCAGTATTTT
-	TRBJ2-2	TRBV11-2	-	CASSLAPAKTGELFF	TGTGCCAGCAGCTTAGCCCCAGCAAAAACCGGGGAGCTGTTTTTT
-	TRBJ2-2	TRBV29-1	-	CSARTGKNTGELFF	TGCAGCGCTAGGACGGGAAAGAACACCGGGGAGCTGTTTTTT
-	TRBJ1-1	TRBV5-4	-	CASSLEQGYTEAFF	TGTGCCAGCAGCTTGGAACAGGGATACACTGAAGCTTTCTTT
-	TRBJ1-2	TRBV29-1	-	CSGMTVLGNGSYGYTF	TGCAGCGGAATGACGGTTTTAGGTAACGGATCCTATGGCTACACCTTC
-	TRBJ1-5	TRBV30	TRBD1	CAWSTTGHNQPQHF	TGTGCCTGGAGCACGACAGGGCACAATCAGCCCCAGCATTTT
once	TRBJ1-5	TRBV27	TRBD1	CASSPLDRAGVQPQHF	TGTGCCAGCAGTCCCCTGGACAGGGCGGGCGTCCAGCCCCAGCATTTT
-	TRBJ1-1	TRBV4-1	-	CASSQDSQLNTEAFF	TGCGCCAGCAGCCAAGATTCACAGCTGAACACTGAAGCTTTCTTT
-	TRBJ1-2	TRBV15	-	CATSRDSRRPNHTF	TGTGCCACCAGCAGAGATTCTCGCAGGCCCAACCACACCTTC
-	TRBJ1-1	TRBV12-3/TRBV12-4	TRBD1	CASSRGTGVNTEAFF	TGTGCCAGCAGCCGCGGGACAGGGGTGAACACTGAAGCTTTCTTT
-	TRBJ1-1	TRBV7-9	-	CASSLRWLEAFF	TGTGCCAGCAGTCTCCGGTGGCTGGAAGCTTTCTTT
-	TRBJ2-1	TRBV4-2	TRBD2	CASSQASSGGHNEQFF	TGTGCCAGCAGCCAAGCGTCGAGCGGGGGGCACAATGAGCAGTTCTTC
-	TRBJ1-6	TRBV2	-	CAGLTGDSPLHF	TGTGCCGGGTTGACGGGGGATTCACCCCTCCACTTT